This T cell receptor (beta chain) came from a study of T and B cells in COVID-19 patients. Study details: Active-infection patients were older, median roughly 62 years, than recovered patients, median about 36 years. 18 of 20 active-infection patients had comorbidities associated with unfavorable COVID-19 outcome. Of about 20 active-infection patients, under 15 were critically ill with mechanical ventilation or extracorporeal membrane oxygenation.

A note on this clonotype: The antigen is undetermined.

Multiplex PCR with BIOMED2 TRB-A/B primer pools amplified TRB rearrangements. TCRdb called the multiplex PCR reads again in MiXCR, with one record for every CDR3 protein. The repertoire holds under 4,500 distinct CDR3 sequences, with more than 20% as singletons. The germline CDR1 and CDR2 sequences are KGHDR and SFDVKD. The CDR3 loop spans 13 amino acids. The V gene lost 11 bases and the J gene lost 1 base, with 14 bases spanning the gap. Notes on the study in general: In COVID-19 patients, T cell receptor beta variable and joining gene use was reportedly strongly skewed.

From blood, about 250-500 ng of genomic DNA served as TRB template. Sequencing input: blood. V and J are TRBV24-1 and TRBJ2-7; D not resolved. The clonotype originates from a human donor with active COVID-19. This CDR3 is CAIRLQRSYEQYF. In DNA, the CDR3 is TGTGCCATTAGACTCCAGAGGTCCTACGAGCAGTACTTC.